This paragraph covers one T cell receptor (beta chain) sequence. The target antigen is unknown. Some clones are missing from TCRdb's copy, which holds only in-frame ones; the method was immunoSEQ multiplex PCR. The sample consists of 100,000 to 150,000 clones, roughly 88% of them appearing once. The source of the sample is a study of T cell responses to AZD1222 COVID-19 vaccine. Study-wide points: Dominant CD4 TCR responses targeted spike regions 160-218 and 743-854. Donors were largely white British and mainly female; clonal diversity was possibly underestimated.

This TCR derives from an adult in good health. The sample in question was peripheral blood, obtained on day 0 of MenACWY control vaccination.

This chain's CDR3 is CASSKVQGDYGYTF. The CDR3 bases are TGTGCCAGCAGCAAAGTACAGGGGGACTATGGCTACACCTTC. The chain employs TRBV5-4 and TRBJ1-2, with TRBD1 matching over 8 bases. Germline V gene data show CDR1 as SGHNT and CDR2 as YYREEE (reference sequence). With 4 bases clipped from V and 3 bases from J, the junction kept 5 bases outside the gene matches. The CDR3 length is 14 residues. Filled out from reference TRBV5-4 and TRBJ1-2, the complete variable domain reads ETGVTQSPTHLIKTRGQQVTLRCSSQSGHNTVSWYQQALGQGPQFIFQYYREEENGRGNFPPRFSGLQFPNYSSELNVNALELDDSALYLCASSKVQGDYGYTFGSGTRLTVV.